These 13 T cell receptor beta chains were all obtained from the same sample, sequenced in a study of OX40 agonist ivuxolimab in advanced cancers. The table came from immunoSEQ multiplex PCR; TCRdb's copy has only in-frame clones and leaves some out. This table holds 45,000 to 55,000 clones, 81% found once. The specimen comprised CD4+ or CD8+ T cells sorted from blood, sampled in a trial of the OX40 agonist ivuxolimab. All receptors derive from an adult with an advanced solid tumor such as melanoma, head and neck, liver or kidney cancer.

This chain uses TRBV5-4 with TRBJ1-1, with D unresolved. Per the germline V gene, CDR1 is SGHNT and CDR2 is YYREEE (reference sequence). The CDR3 extends over 13 amino acids. V gave up 2 bases and J gave up 5 bases, with 10 bases separating them. CDR3 in DNA: TGTGCCAGCAGCTTTCAAGGTGGGACTGAAGCTTTCTTT. It yields the protein CASSFQGGTEAFF.

This clone appeared a few times. The chain carries TRBV5-5 and TRBJ1-2, with 9 positions matching TRBD1. J lost 2 bases, V lost 0 bases, and 2 bases had no gene match. Germline CDR1 and CDR2: SGHKS and YYEKEE (reference sequence). CDR3 length: 15 amino acids. The DNA for the CDR3 is TGTGCCAGCAGCTTGGGACAGGGGGAGAACTATGGCTACACCTTC. Amino acid sequence: CASSLGQGENYGYTF.

V is TRBV9 and J is TRBJ1-1; D uncertain. Germline CDR1 and CDR2: SGDLS and YYNGEE. The CDR3 extends over 14 amino acids. Trimming took 4 bases from V and 1 from J, leaving 11 bases between them. Here the CDR3 reads CASSPMTTNTEAFF. The CDR3 region has the DNA TGTGCCAGCAGCCCCATGACGACGAACACTGAAGCTTTCTTT.

This sequence joins TRBV5-4 and TRBJ1-3, with D tentatively TRBD1 (5 bases). Germline assignment: CDR1 SGHNT and CDR2 YYREEE (reference sequence). The CDR3 runs 13 residues. As DNA, the CDR3 is TGTTCAGGCGGAAGGGACGGCGGAAACACCATATATTTT. It translates to CSGGRDGGNTIYF.

This rearrangement joins TRBV5-6 to TRBJ2-1; 8 bases align to TRBD1. The germline CDR1 and CDR2 sequences are SGHDT and YYEEEE. The V and J ends lost 0 bases and 8 bases, in that order; junction bases with no gene match: 4. The CDR3 consists of 14 residues. The CDR3 DNA sequence: TGTGCCAGCAGCTTGGAGGGGACAGGACATGAGCAGTTCTTC. This gives the protein CASSLEGTGHEQFF.

This chain connects TRBV6-5 to TRBJ2-5; no firm D call. V lost 3 bases to trimming and J lost 5 bases, with 10 bases between them. CDR1 is MNHEY, CDR2 SVGAGI, per germline. The CDR3 loop spans 13 amino acids. The CDR3 nucleotides are TGTGCCAGCAGTTATATTGAGGCGGAGACCCAGTACTTC. Protein sequence: CASSYIEAETQYF.

V gene TRBV6-1 combines with J gene TRBJ2-7; TRBD1 agrees at 10 bases. The CDR3 is 15 residues long. The V gene's germline CDR1 is MNHNS and CDR2 SASEGT. V lost 2 bases and J lost 1; bases outside the gene matches: 2. Here the CDR3 reads CASSEWDRGSYEQYF. The DNA of the CDR3 is TGTGCCAGCAGTGAATGGGACAGGGGATCCTACGAGCAGTACTTC.

This clone was detected only a few times. V gene TRBV4-1 combines with J gene TRBJ1-1, with TRBD1 identical over 9 bases. J lost 5 bases, V lost 4 bases, and 5 bases had no gene match. The CDR3 contains 14 residues. Germline CDR1 MGHRA, CDR2 YSYEKL. CDR3 residues: CASSLGQGGTEAFF. CDR3 nucleotide sequence: TGCGCCAGCAGCCTGGGACAGGGAGGAACTGAAGCTTTCTTT.

This chain joins TRBV27 and TRBJ1-1; D remains ambiguous. The CDR3 runs to 13 residues. Germline loops: CDR1 MNHEY, CDR2 SMNVEV (reference sequence). The ends were cut back, 8 bases at V and 0 bases at J, with 10 bases in the middle. CDR3 in DNA: TGTGCCAGCGCGCCGGGGTTGAACACTGAAGCTTTCTTT. Its translation: CASAPGLNTEAFF.

Points on this clone: One junction end does not reproduce the germline sequence, and a read error may be involved. The V call is TRBV7-9, the J call TRBJ2-3; tentatively, D is TRBD1 (5 bases). Germline V gene lookup returns CDR1 SEHNR and CDR2 FQNEAQ (reference sequence). The CDR3 loop spans 17 amino acids. As DNA, the CDR3 is TGTACCAGCAGCTTAGGGTATGGGGCAGTCCCGGGAGATACGCAGTATTTT. Translated: CTSSLGYGAVPGDTQYF.

The chain joins TRBV7-9 to TRBJ2-6; 9 bases map to TRBD2. CDR1 is SEHNR, CDR2 FQNEAQ, per germline (reference sequence). V trimming: 5 bases; J trimming: 2 bases; junction bases outside the gene matches: 7. This CDR3 contains 17 residues. CDR3 sequence: CASSPAGGGAGANVLTF. The CDR3 DNA follows: TGTGCCAGCAGCCCAGCGGGAGGAGGGGCTGGGGCCAACGTCCTGACTTTC.

This clone was seen once. The chain employs TRBV27 and TRBJ2-7; tentative D call: TRBD1 (5 bases). The CDR3 extends over 14 amino acids. V was shortened by 2 bases and J by 3 bases, with 11 bases between the two germline ends. The germline CDR1 and CDR2 sequences are MNHEY and SMNVEV (reference sequence). CDR3 residues: CASSLSQGNYEQYF. For the CDR3, the DNA is TGTGCCAGCAGTTTAAGTCAGGGTAACTACGAGCAGTACTTC.

The CDR3 loop reads CASSPRQGYEQYV. Written as DNA, the CDR3 is TGTGCCAGCAGTCCCCGACAGGGCTACGAGCAGTACGTC. J is TRBJ2-7 and V is TRBV27; 7 bases map to TRBD1. V gave up 5 bases and J gave up 3 bases; unmatched junction bases: 4. Per germline, CDR1 MNHEY and CDR2 SMNVEV (reference sequence). The CDR3 length is 13 residues.